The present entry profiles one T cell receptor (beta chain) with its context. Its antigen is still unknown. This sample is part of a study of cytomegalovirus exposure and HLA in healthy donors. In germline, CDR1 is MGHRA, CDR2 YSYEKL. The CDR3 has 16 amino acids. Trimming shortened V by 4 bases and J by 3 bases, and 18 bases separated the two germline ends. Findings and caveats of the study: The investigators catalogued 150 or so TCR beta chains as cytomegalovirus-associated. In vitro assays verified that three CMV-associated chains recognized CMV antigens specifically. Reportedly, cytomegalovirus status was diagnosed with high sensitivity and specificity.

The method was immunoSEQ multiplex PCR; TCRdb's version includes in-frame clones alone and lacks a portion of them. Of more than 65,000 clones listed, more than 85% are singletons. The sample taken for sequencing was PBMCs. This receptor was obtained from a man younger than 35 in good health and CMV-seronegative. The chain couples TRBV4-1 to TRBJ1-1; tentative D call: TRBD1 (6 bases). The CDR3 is CASSLERGAGHTEAFF. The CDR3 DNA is TGCGCCAGCAGCCTCGAGCGGGGGGCTGGTCACACTGAAGCTTTCTTT.